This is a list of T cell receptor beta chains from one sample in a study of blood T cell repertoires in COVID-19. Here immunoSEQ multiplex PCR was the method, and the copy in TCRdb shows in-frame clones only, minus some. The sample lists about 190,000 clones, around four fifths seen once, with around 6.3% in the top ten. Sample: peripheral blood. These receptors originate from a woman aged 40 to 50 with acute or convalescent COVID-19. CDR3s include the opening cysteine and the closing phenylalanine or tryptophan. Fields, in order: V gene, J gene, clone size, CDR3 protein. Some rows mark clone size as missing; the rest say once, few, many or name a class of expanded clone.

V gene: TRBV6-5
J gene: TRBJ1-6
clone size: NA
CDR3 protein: CASSGDMYNSPLHF

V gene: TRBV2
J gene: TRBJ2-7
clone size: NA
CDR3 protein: CASSEAQGTSVEQYF

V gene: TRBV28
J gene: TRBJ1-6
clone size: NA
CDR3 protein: CASSAPPIRENNSPLHF

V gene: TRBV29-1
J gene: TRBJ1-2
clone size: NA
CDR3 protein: CSVQTGTHYGYTF

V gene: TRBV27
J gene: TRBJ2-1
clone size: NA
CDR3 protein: CASSFTSGSYNEQFF

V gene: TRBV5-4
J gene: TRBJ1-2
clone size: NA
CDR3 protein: CASSTGTAIRFYGYTF

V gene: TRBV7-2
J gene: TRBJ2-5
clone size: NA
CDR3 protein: CASSSQGATQETQYF

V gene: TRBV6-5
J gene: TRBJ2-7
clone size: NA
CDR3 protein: CASSPGGTQPYEQYF

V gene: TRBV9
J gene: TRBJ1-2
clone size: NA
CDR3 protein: CASSVARAGIGGYTF

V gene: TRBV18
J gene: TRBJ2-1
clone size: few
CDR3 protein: CASSPPGGGEQFF

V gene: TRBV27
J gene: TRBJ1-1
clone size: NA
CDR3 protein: CASRVGVRDTEAFF

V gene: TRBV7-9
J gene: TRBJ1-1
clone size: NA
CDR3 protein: CAGGGDRFSGTEAFF

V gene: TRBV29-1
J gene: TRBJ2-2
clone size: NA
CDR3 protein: CSVADRGRLTGELFF

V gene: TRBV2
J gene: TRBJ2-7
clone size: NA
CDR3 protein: CASTQGLGSSYEQYF

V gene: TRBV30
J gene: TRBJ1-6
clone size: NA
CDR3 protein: CAWSVQGYSPLHF

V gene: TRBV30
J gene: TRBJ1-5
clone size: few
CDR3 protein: CAWSVRGGVNQPQHF

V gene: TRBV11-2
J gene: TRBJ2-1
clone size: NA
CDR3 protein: CATDGGDKQFF

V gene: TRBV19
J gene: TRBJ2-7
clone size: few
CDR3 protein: CASSTSSTGVYEQYF

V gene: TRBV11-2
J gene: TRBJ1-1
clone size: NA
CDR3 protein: CASSLGEANTEAFF

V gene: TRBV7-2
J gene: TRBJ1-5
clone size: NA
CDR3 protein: CASSLVAGKDQPQHF

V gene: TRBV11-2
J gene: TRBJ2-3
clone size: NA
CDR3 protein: CASSLSRADTQYF

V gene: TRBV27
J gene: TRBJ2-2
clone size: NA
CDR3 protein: CASSLSGVTNTGELFF

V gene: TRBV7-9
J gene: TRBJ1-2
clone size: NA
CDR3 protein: CASSTRLGALEIYGYTF

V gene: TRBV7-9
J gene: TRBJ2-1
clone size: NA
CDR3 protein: CASSSLTAGAQGNEQFF

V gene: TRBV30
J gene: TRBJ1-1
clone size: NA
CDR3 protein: CAWTGVRTEAFF

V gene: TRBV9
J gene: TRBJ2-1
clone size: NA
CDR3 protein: CASSVEPWRGGGEQFF

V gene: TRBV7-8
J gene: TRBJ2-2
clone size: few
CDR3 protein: CASRVDRANTGELFF

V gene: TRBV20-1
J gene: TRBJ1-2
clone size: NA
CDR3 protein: CSASYPDGYTF

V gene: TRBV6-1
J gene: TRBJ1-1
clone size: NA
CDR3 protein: CASSYSGYNTEAFF

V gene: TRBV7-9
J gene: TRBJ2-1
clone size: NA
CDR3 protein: CASSFVFSPYNEQFF

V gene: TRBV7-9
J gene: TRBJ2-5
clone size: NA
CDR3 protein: CASSLTGFAQYF

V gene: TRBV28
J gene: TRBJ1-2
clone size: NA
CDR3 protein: CASSFMSGSYGYTF

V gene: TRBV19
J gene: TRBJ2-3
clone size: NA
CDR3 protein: CASSRQERTDTQYF

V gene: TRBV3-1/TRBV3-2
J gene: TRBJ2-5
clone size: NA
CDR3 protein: CASSQALSVETQYF

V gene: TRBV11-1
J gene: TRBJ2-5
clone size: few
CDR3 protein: CASSRQGAQETQYF

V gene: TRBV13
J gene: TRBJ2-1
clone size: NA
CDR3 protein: CASSLVGGGAMNEQFF

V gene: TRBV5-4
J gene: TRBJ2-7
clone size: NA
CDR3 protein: CASSLDWQGSYEQYF

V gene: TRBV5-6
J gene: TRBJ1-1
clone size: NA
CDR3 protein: CASSWEGGDSEAFF

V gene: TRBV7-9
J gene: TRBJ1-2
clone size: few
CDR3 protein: CASSNAGSSYGYTF

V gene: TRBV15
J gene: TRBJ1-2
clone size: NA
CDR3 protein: CATSRDRVGDRDNGYTF

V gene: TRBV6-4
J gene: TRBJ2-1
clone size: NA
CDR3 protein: CASSDLAGEGYNEQFF

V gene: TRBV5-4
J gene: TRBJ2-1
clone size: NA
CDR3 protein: CASSSPQEQFF

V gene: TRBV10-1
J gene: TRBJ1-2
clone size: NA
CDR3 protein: CASSESRGGGYTF

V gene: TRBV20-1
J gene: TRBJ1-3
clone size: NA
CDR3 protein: CSASRSVSGNTIYF

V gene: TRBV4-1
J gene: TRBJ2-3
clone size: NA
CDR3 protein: CASRPTGRRSTDTQYF

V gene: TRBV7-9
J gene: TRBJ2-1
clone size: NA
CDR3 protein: CASSGTSGTYSSYNEQFF

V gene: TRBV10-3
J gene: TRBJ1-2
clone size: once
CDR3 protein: CAISEPGTGYGYTF

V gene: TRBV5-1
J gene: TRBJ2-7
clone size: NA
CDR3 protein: CASEGTGPSGQYF

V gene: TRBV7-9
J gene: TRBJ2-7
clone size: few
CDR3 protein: CASNPGQDSYEQYF

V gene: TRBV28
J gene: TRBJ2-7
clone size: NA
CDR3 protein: CASSLSGHLSYEQYF

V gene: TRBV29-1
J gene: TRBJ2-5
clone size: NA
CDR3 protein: CSVGTGDAGAQYF

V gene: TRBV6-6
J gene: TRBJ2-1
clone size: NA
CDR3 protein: CASSGLAGVFGEQFF

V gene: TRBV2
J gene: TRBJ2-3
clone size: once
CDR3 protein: CASSSTWSADTQYF

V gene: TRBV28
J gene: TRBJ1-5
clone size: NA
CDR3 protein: CASSLSWDRNQPQHF

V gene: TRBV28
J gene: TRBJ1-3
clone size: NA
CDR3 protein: CASSPPGQGGNTIYF

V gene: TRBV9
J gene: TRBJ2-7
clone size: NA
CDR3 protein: CASSVGQIYYEQYF

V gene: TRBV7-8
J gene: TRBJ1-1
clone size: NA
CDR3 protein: CASSPVEGTEAFF

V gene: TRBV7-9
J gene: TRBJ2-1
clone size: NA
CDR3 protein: CASSLAGGGEQFF

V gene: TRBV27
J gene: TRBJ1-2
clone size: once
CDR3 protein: CASSRWGLYTF